There are many counts of the clone carrying this T cell receptor (beta chain). V gave up 1 base and J gave up 7 bases, with 11 bases separating them. Germline V lookup: CDR1 SGHAT, CDR2 FQNNGV. The CDR3 consists of 15 residues. The data derive from a study of shared clonotypes between healthy human individuals. Produced via immunoSEQ multiplex PCR; TCRdb's table is partial and in-frame only. The repertoire holds over a million clones, with approximately 80% as singletons. This TCR was sampled from a man aged 18 to 29 in good health. Some clones in this sample may be carry-over from other donors' samples. Input material: memory CD4+ T cells from PBMCs. Documented subset: CD45RA-negative fraction. The rearrangement joins TRBV11-2 to TRBJ1-6; D unresolved. As DNA, the CDR3 is TGTGCCAGCAGCTTAGTTCAGTTACAGAATTCACCCCTCCACTTT. Translation: CASSLVQLQNSPLHF.